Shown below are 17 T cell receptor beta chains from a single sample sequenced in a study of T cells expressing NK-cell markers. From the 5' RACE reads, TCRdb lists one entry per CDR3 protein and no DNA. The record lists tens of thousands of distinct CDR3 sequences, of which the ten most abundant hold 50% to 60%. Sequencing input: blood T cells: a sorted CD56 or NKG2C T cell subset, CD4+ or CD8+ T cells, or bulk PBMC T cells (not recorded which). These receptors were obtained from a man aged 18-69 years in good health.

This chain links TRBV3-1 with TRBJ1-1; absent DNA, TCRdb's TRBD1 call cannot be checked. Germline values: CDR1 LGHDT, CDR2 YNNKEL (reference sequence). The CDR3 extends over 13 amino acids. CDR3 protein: CASSPLGRPEAFF.

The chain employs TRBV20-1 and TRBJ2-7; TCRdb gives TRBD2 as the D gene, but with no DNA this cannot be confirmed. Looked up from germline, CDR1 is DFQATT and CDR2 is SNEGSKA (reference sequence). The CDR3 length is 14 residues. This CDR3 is CSACLRTSPYEQYF.

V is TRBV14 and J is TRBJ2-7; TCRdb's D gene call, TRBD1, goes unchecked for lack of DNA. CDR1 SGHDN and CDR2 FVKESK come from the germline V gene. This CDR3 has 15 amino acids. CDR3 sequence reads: CASSPSGQGLYEQYF.

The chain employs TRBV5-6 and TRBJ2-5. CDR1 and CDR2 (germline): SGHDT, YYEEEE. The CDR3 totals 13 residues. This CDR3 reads CASSLTDQETQYF.

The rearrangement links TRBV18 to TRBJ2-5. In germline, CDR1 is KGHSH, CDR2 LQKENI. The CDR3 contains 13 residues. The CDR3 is CASSPPSSETQYF.

The CDR3 loop is CASRSPASYEQYF. The gene calls are TRBV7-2 and TRBJ2-7; TCRdb's D gene call, TRBD1, goes unchecked for lack of DNA. Germline-derived CDR1 and CDR2 are SGHTA and FQGNSA. CDR3 length: 13 amino acids. The variable domain in full, completed from reference TRBV7-2 and TRBJ2-7, reads GAGVSQSPSNKVTEKGKDVELRCDPISGHTALYWYRQSLGQGLEFLIYFQGNSAPDKSGLPSDRFSAERTGGSVSTLTIQRTQQEDSAVYLCASRSPASYEQYFGPGTRLTVT.

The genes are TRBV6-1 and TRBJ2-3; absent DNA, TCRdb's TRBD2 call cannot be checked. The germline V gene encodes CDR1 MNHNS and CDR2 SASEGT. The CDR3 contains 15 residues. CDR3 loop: CASRGLAGITDTQYF.

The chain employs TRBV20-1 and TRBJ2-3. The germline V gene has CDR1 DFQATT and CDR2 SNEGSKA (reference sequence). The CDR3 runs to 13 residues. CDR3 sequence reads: CSARDSSTDTQYF.

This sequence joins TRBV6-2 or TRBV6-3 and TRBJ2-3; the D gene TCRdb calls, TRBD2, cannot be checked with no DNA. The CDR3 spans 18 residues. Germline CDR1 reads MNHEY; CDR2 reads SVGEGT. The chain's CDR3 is CASSYPEWGAGGDTTQYF.

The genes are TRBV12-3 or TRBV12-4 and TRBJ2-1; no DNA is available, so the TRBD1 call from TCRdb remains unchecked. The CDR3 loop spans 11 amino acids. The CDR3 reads CASRSDGTQFF.

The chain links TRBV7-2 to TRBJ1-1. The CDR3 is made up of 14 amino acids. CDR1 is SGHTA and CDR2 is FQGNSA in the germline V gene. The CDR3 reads CASSIRGRSTEAFF. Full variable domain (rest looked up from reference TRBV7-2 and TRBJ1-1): GAGVSQSPSNKVTEKGKDVELRCDPISGHTALYWYRQSLGQGLEFLIYFQGNSAPDKSGLPSDRFSAERTGGSVSTLTIQRTQQEDSAVYLCASSIRGRSTEAFFGQGTRLTVV.

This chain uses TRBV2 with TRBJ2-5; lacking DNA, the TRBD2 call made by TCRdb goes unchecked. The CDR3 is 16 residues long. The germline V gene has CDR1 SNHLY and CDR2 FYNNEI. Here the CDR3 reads CASSYSGTRPGETQYF. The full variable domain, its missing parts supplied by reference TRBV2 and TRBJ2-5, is EPEVTQTPSHQVTQMGQEVILRCVPISNHLYFYWYRQILGQKVEFLVSFYNNEISEKSEIFDDQFSVERPDGSNFTLKIRSTKLEDSAMYFCASSYSGTRPGETQYFGPGTRLLVL.

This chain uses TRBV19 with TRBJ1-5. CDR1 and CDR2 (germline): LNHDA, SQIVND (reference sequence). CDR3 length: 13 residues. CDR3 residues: CASSIGRDQPQHF.

CDR3 protein: CASSPNTGGSADTQYF. V is TRBV18 and J is TRBJ2-3; with no DNA, the TCRdb D assignment of TRBD1 cannot be verified. The CDR3 runs 16 residues. Germline V gene lookup returns CDR1 KGHSH and CDR2 LQKENI.

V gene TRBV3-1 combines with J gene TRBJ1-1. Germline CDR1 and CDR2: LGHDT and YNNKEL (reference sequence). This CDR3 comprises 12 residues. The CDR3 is CASSSRWTEAFF.

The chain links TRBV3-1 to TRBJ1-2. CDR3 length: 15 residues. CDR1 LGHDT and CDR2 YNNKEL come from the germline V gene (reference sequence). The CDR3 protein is CASSQGGPVNYGYTF. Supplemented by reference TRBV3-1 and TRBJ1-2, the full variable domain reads DTAVSQTPKYLVTQMGNDKSIKCEQNLGHDTMYWYKQDSKKFLKIMFSYNNKELIINETVPNRFSPKSPDKAHLNLHINSLELGDSAVYFCASSQGGPVNYGYTFGSGTRLTVV.

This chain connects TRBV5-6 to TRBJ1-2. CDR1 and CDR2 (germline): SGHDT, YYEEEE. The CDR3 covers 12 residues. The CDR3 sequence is CASSPTDYGYTF.